This entry features one T cell receptor beta chain sequence. A single base separates this from a much larger clone, so it may be a read error. The data derive from a study of tumor-infiltrating lymphocytes in primary liver carcinoma. Trimming left V 4 bases short and J 7 bases short, with 14 bases between. The CDR3 runs to 14 residues. In germline, CDR1 is ENHRY, CDR2 SYGVKD. Germline DNA was also extracted, and blood RNA derived from unsorted whole blood. Total RNA amounting to around 530 ng was the source from which TCR beta cDNA was made with a constant-region primer. Researchers made the TCR beta libraries by running three nested multiplex PCR rounds with slightly modified ARM-PCR. For around 10 cycles apiece, the opening two PCR rounds ran with TRBV1-TRBV30 forward primers and a C-beta reverse primer. A single record per CDR3 protein comes from TCRdb applying MiXCR to the multiplex PCR reads. This sample has hundreds of thousands of distinct CDR3 sequences, with around three fifths found just once.

The specimen was peripheral blood. The chain couples TRBV10-3 to TRBJ1-5; D remains ambiguous. This sequence originates from a man aged 35 to 55 with primary liver carcinoma and hepatitis B virus infection. The CDR3 DNA reads TGTGCCATCAGTGCGGACCAAGCCGCACAGCCCCAGCATTTT. Residues: CAISADQAAQPQHF.